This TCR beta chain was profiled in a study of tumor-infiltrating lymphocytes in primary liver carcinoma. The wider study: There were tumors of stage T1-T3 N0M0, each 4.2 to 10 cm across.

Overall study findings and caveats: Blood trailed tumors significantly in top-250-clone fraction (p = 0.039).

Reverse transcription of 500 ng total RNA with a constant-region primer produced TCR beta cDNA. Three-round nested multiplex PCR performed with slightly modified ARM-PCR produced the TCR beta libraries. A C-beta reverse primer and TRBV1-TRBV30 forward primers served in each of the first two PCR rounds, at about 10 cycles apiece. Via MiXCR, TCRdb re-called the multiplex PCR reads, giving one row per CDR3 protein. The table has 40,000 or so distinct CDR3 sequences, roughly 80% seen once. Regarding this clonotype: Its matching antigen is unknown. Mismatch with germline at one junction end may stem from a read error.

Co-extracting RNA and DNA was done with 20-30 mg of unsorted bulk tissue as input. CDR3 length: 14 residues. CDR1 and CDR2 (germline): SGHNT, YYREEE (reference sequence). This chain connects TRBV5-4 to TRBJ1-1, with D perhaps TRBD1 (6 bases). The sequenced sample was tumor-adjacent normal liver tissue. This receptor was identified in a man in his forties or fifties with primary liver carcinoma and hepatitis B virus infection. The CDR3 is CAISLSWGATEAFF. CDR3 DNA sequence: TGTGCCATCAGCTTATCATGGGGGGCTACTGAAGCTTTCTTT.